Included here is one TCR beta chain sequence, with context. Its cognate antigen is unknown. The CDR3 covers 11 residues. With 4 bases removed from V and 13 bases from J, the gap between germline ends came to 11 bases. Germline CDR1 LNHDA, CDR2 SQIVND (reference sequence). The table came from immunoSEQ multiplex PCR; TCRdb's copy has only in-frame clones and leaves some out. The sample carries roughly 86,000 clones, 90% recorded once. The data are from a study of OX40 agonist ivuxolimab in advanced cancers. Background on the study: Recorded diagnoses for dose-escalation patients were hepatocellular carcinoma, melanoma, renal cell or head and neck cancer. Study findings and constraints: Some nonresponders also had low normalized T-cell clonal expansion. In CD8+ T cells, expanded clones were on average more numerous than in CD4+. Which antigen the expanded peripheral T cells recognized is unknown.

The receptor's source is an adult with an advanced solid tumor such as melanoma, head and neck, liver or kidney cancer. This chain connects TRBV19 to TRBJ2-1; D not certain. The input for sequencing was CD4+ or CD8+ T cells sorted from blood, taken in a trial of the OX40 agonist ivuxolimab. The DNA for the CDR3 is TGTGCCAGTAGTACTGGGCAGACCCAGTTCTTC. Translating it yields CASSTGQTQFF.